The source of this TCR beta chain is a study of identical twins. Overall study findings and caveats: Carriage of fewer insertions was seen in abundant cord blood beta clonotypes, whereas memory repertoires showed none.

TCRdb redid the calling of the 5' RACE reads with MiXCR, one entry per CDR3 protein. The data show around 680,000 distinct CDR3 sequences, approximately 9% seen once. V shed 4 bases, J shed 4 bases, and the junction held 5 bases outside the gene matches. Germline values: CDR1 SGHRS, CDR2 YFSETQ. This CDR3 is 13 amino acids long. This clonotype has a handful of counts. Antigen unknown. The same specimen was also included in a second study, on yellow fever vaccine responses in identical twins.

The sequenced sample was PBMCs. The source of this sequence is a woman between 18 and 29 years old in good health. This chain connects TRBV5-1 to TRBJ2-7; 7 bases line up with TRBD1. CDR3: CASSAGQVYEQYF. The CDR3 DNA follows: TGCGCCAGCAGCGCTGGACAGGTGTACGAGCAGTACTTC.